Sequencing of this T cell receptor beta chain was carried out in a study of blood T cell repertoires in COVID-19. Study as a whole: Spain, Italy and the United States supplied samples that represented acute and convalescent COVID-19. The analysed material was cDNA or gDNA that came from T cells, B-cell-depleted T cells, or PBMCs.

A remark on this clone: Other nucleotide sequences from this sample produce the same CDR3.

Per the original methods: Reference gene primer amplification gave estimated nucleated cell counts. The repertoire was sequenced with immunoSEQ multiplex PCR; TCRdb's copy has only in-frame clones and lacks some. V and J calls and clone size come straight from that table; D and trimming were deduced from the DNA. The table records roughly 200,000 clones, approximately 84% of them present only once. Trimming shortened V by 2 bases and J by 0 bases, and 4 bases separated the two germline ends. This CDR3 is built from 13 residues. This sequence joins TRBV12-3 or TRBV12-4 and TRBJ1-1; D is ambiguous. The TCR was taken from a man in his fifties or sixties with active or convalescent COVID-19. The sample taken for sequencing was peripheral blood. The CDR3: CASSLLLNTEAFF. CDR3 DNA: TGTGCCAGCAGTTTACTCCTGAACACTGAAGCTTTCTTT.